Following are 2 T cell receptor beta chains from one sample sequenced in a study of cytomegalovirus exposure and HLA in healthy donors. Assay: immunoSEQ multiplex PCR; the TCRdb copy retains only in-frame clones and omits some. The data show roughly 300,000 clones, with around 87% seen just once and roughly 1.2% held by the top ten. Sequenced sample: PBMCs. These receptors came from a woman aged 25 to 45 in good health and CMV-seropositive.

The chain combines TRBV9 with TRBJ2-7; possibly TRBD1 or TRBD2 for D (5 bases each). Germline lookup yields CDR1 SGDLS and CDR2 YYNGEE. V lost 0 bases and J lost 3, with 13 bases in between. CDR3 size: 15 residues. In DNA, the CDR3 is TGTGCCAGCAGCGTAGCCTGGGACCCTTACTACGAGCAGTACTTC. The encoded protein is CASSVAWDPYYEQYF.

V usage is TRBV30 and J usage is TRBJ2-2, with TRBD1 as a possible D gene (6 bases). The germline V gene has CDR1 GTSNPN and CDR2 SVGIG (reference sequence). The CDR3 runs 13 residues. Trimming shortened V by 1 base and J by 6 bases, and 9 bases separated the two germline ends. The CDR3 region has the DNA TGTGCCTGGAGTGCCACAGGGCCCGGGGAGCTGTTTTTT. Encoded protein: CAWSATGPGELFF. The entire variable domain, with the rest obtained from reference TRBV30 and TRBJ2-2, is as follows: SQTIHQWPATLVQPVGSPLSLECTVEGTSNPNLYWYRQAAGRGLQLLFYSVGIGQISSEVPQNLSASRPQDRQFILSSKKLLLSDSGFYLCAWSATGPGELFFGEGSRLTVL.